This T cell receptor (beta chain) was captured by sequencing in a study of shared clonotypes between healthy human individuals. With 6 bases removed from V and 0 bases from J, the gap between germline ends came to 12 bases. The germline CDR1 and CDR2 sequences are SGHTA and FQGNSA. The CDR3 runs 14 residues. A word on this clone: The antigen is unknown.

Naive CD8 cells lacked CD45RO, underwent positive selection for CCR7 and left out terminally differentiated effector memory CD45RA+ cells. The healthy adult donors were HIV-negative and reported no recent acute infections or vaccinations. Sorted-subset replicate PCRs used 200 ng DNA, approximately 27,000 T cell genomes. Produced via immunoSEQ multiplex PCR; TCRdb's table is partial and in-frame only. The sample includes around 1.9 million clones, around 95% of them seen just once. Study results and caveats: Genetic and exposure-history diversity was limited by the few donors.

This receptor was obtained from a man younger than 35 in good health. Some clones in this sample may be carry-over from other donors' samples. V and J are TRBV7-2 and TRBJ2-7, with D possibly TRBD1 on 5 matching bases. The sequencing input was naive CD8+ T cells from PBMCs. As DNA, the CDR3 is TGTGCCAGCAGACCAGGGTGGAGCTCCTACGAGCAGTACTTC. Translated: CASRPGWSSYEQYF.